Below are 27 T cell receptor beta chains sequenced from a single sample in a study of blood T cell repertoires in COVID-19. The data were produced by immunoSEQ multiplex PCR, yet TCRdb's version contains in-frame clones alone and is incomplete. The sample lists approximately 90,000 clones, 80% occurring once. Sequencing input: peripheral blood. The receptors stem from a woman older than 75 with acute or convalescent COVID-19.

The chain joins TRBV7-2 to TRBJ1-2, with TRBD1 identical over 12 bases. The germline gives CDR1 SGHTA, CDR2 FQGNSA. The CDR3 length is 17 residues. Germline trimming cut 2 bases from V and 7 bases from J; bases unmatched to any gene: 11. The CDR3 region has the DNA TGTGCCAGCAGCTTACGAGGGACAGGGGGCGGGGAGGTTGGCTACACCTTC. Encoded protein: CASSLRGTGGGEVGYTF.

The rearrangement joins TRBV2 to TRBJ2-7; the D is unclear. Germline assignment: CDR1 SNHLY and CDR2 FYNNEI. The CDR3 consists of 13 residues. V dropped 8 bases and J dropped 0 bases, with 11 bases sitting between them. The CDR3 coding sequence is TGTGCCAGCCAACCTAGGATCTCCTACGAGCAGTACTTC. Protein product: CASQPRISYEQYF. Supplemented by reference TRBV2 and TRBJ2-7, the full variable domain reads EPEVTQTPSHQVTQMGQEVILRCVPISNHLYFYWYRQILGQKVEFLVSFYNNEISEKSEIFDDQFSVERPDGSNFTLKIRSTKLEDSAMYFCASQPRISYEQYFGPGTRLTVT.

This clone turned up a few times. V and J are TRBV2 and TRBJ2-1; 10 nucleotides line up with TRBD2. Trimming at V came to 7 bases and at J to 7 bases, leaving 7 bases not matched to a gene. CDR3 length equals 14 residues. Germline V gene lookup returns CDR1 SNHLY and CDR2 FYNNEI. This chain's CDR3 is CASTRLAGANEQFF. For the CDR3, the DNA is TGTGCCAGCACCCGGCTAGCGGGAGCAAATGAGCAGTTCTTC. Full variable domain (remainder filled in from reference TRBV2 and TRBJ2-1): EPEVTQTPSHQVTQMGQEVILRCVPISNHLYFYWYRQILGQKVEFLVSFYNNEISEKSEIFDDQFSVERPDGSNFTLKIRSTKLEDSAMYFCASTRLAGANEQFFGPGTRLTVL.

The rearrangement uses TRBV14 and TRBJ2-3; perhaps TRBD1 as D (6 bases). The V end lost 3 bases, the J end lost 6 bases, and 16 bases lay between the germline ends. In germline, CDR1 is SGHDN, CDR2 FVKESK. CDR3 length equals 15 residues. The CDR3 DNA sequence: TGTGCCAGCAGCCAGCAAGGGAGAAGGGGGGATACGCAGTATTTT. It yields the protein CASSQQGRRGDTQYF.

The rearrangement joins TRBV19 to TRBJ2-6; D is possibly TRBD1 (6 bases). CDR1 is LNHDA and CDR2 is SQIVND in the germline V gene (reference sequence). The CDR3 is 15 amino acids. The V end was cut by 3 bases, the J end by 2 bases, with 8 bases between. The CDR3 nucleotides are TGTGCCAGTAGTATTCACAGGGCTGGGGCCAACGTCCTGACTTTC. It encodes CASSIHRAGANVLTF.

The chain joins TRBV5-1 to TRBJ2-3, with unresolved D. V was shortened by 6 bases and J by 6 bases, with 17 bases between the two germline ends. The V gene's germline CDR1 is SGHRS and CDR2 YFSETQ. The CDR3 is 14 amino acids. CDR3 sequence: CASTYSLRSDTQYF. The CDR3 region has the DNA TGCGCCAGCACCTATTCCCTGAGGTCGGATACGCAGTATTTT.

This clone was counted a single time. The V call is TRBV11-2, the J call TRBJ2-5, with TRBD2 matching 10 bases. Trimming cost V 2 bases and J 3 bases; bases outside gene matches: 9. CDR1 SGHAT and CDR2 FQNNGV come from the germline V gene. The CDR3 extends over 17 amino acids. In DNA, the CDR3 is TGTGCCAGCAGCTTAACCGCCGGAGCGGGGGGGAAAGAGACCCAGTACTTC. As protein: CASSLTAGAGGKETQYF.

This clone has more than one count but fewer than ten. The CDR3 nucleotides read TGCGCCAGCAGCGTGGGCACTAGCGGCCACAGCACAGATACGCAGTATTTT. Translating it yields CASSVGTSGHSTDTQYF. J is TRBJ2-3 and V is TRBV5-1, with 8 bases lining up with TRBD2. Germline V gives CDR1 SGHRS, CDR2 YFSETQ. Trimming at V came to 4 bases and at J to 0 bases, leaving 10 bases not matched to a gene. The CDR3 sequence is 17 residues long.

A few counts support this clone. The rearrangement uses TRBV21-1 and TRBJ2-5; the DNA was not compared with TRBD2, the D call given in the table. TRBV21-1 has pseudogene status. The CDR3 spans 16 residues. CDR3: CASSSLASGEGETQYF. In DNA form, the CDR3 reads TGTGCCAGCAGCTCCCTCGCGTCAGGGGAGGGAGAGACCCAGTACTTC.

This clone has a count of ten or more. One junction end disagrees with the germline gene, perhaps due to a read error. V is TRBV6-5 and J is TRBJ2-7; D is perhaps TRBD1 (6 bases). The CDR3 is 15 residues long. Germline V gives CDR1 MNHEY, CDR2 SVGAGI. CDR3 residues: CASNPHRDKPQKQYF. The CDR3 DNA reads as TGTGCGAGCAACCCCCACCGGGACAAACCCCAGAAGCAGTACTTC.

This chain joins TRBV6-5 and TRBJ1-5; 7 bases fit TRBD1. Germline V gives CDR1 MNHEY, CDR2 SVGAGI. The CDR3 runs 14 residues. V lost 4 bases to trimming and J lost 6 bases; unmatched junction nucleotides: 6. In DNA form, the CDR3 reads TGTGCCAGCAGTTTTCGACAGGGAGCTCAGCCCCAGCATTTT. Translated: CASSFRQGAQPQHF.

For this clone: The sample carries other DNA sequences with the same CDR3. The chain combines TRBV6-5 with TRBJ2-7; D may be TRBD1 (6 bases). Germline-derived CDR1 and CDR2 are MNHEY and SVGAGI. The CDR3 covers 14 residues. V gave up 2 bases and J gave up 6 bases, with 14 bases separating them. The CDR3 region has the DNA TGTGCCAGCAGTTACCCGGGTCAGGGGTTCGAGCAGTACTTC. Protein: CASSYPGQGFEQYF.

The rearrangement links TRBV28 to TRBJ1-4, with D possibly being TRBD1 (5 bases). V was pared by 8 bases and J by 6 bases, with 16 bases between. Germline loops: CDR1 MDHEN, CDR2 SYDVKM. This CDR3 is built from 14 residues. The CDR3 loop is CASLSGGVDEKLFF. The CDR3 bases are TGTGCCAGCCTCTCGGGGGGGGTTGATGAAAAACTGTTTTTT.

This clone was recorded once. The chain couples TRBV30 to TRBJ1-5; 7 nucleotides line up with TRBD1. V lost 5 bases, J lost 6 bases, and 7 bases stayed unmatched. The CDR3 length is 13 residues. Germline CDR1 GTSNPN, CDR2 SVGIG (reference sequence). The CDR3: CAWEEQGGQPQHF. The CDR3 DNA is TGTGCCTGGGAGGAGCAGGGGGGTCAGCCCCAGCATTTT.

The chain carries TRBV19 and TRBJ1-2; maybe TRBD1 (6 bases). The V end was cut by 3 bases, the J end by 4 bases, with 12 bases between. The CDR3 is 14 amino acids. The germline gives CDR1 LNHDA, CDR2 SQIVND (reference sequence). In nucleotides, the CDR3 is TGTGCCAGTAGTATCGGACACAGGGTCTATGGCTACACCTTC. Amino acids: CASSIGHRVYGYTF.

This clone has only a few counts. The chain recombines TRBV6-5 with TRBJ2-7; a weak D match, TRBD1 (6 bases). Germline V lookup: CDR1 MNHEY, CDR2 SVGAGI. The length of the CDR3 is 13 residues. V was clipped by 11 bases and J by 2 bases, with 16 bases between them. Here the CDR3 reads CASMGDTTYEQYF. The DNA for the CDR3 is TGTGCCTCGATGGGGGACACCACCTACGAGCAGTACTTC.

The chain recombines TRBV5-4 with TRBJ1-1, with no clear D. Trimming removed 4 bases at V and 1 base at J, with 14 bases between. The CDR3 covers 15 residues. Germline CDR1 reads SGHNT; CDR2 reads YYREEE (reference sequence). Here the CDR3 reads CASSHQLAGNTEAFF. CDR3 nucleotide sequence: TGTGCCAGCAGCCACCAGTTAGCGGGGAACACTGAAGCTTTCTTT.

The chain is built from TRBV7-9 and TRBJ1-4, with unresolved D. The CDR3 is made up of 17 amino acids. Per the germline V gene, CDR1 is SEHNR and CDR2 is FQNEAQ (reference sequence). With 5 bases removed from V and 4 bases from J, the gap between germline ends came to 20 bases. In DNA form, the CDR3 reads TGTGCCAGCAGCCCAGCAGGTTGGCCCCACCATAATGAAAAACTGTTTTTT. Its protein is CASSPAGWPHHNEKLFF.

This rearrangement joins TRBV19 to TRBJ1-2; D remains ambiguous. V shed 5 bases and J shed 8 bases, with 15 bases lying between them. Germline V gene data show CDR1 as LNHDA and CDR2 as SQIVND (reference sequence). This CDR3 spans 13 amino acids. DNA for the CDR3: TGTGCCAGTAGTCAGGAGGGTACGGAAGGCTACACCTTC. Protein: CASSQEGTEGYTF.

The V call is TRBV19, the J call TRBJ1-2; 8 bases agree with TRBD1. From germline, CDR1 is LNHDA and CDR2 SQIVND (reference sequence). CDR3 length equals 15 residues. With 6 bases clipped from V and 4 bases from J, the junction kept 10 bases outside the gene matches. DNA of the CDR3: TGTGCCAGTAGACCCAGGGGGCTCGACTTCTATGGCTACACCTTC. Translating it yields CASRPRGLDFYGYTF.

This clone showed up just once. The V call is TRBV7-2, the J call TRBJ2-7; D gene uncertain. V was clipped by 4 bases and J by 3 bases, with 7 bases between them. CDR3 length: 12 amino acids. The V gene's germline CDR1 is SGHTA and CDR2 FQGNSA. CDR3: CASSSSYYEQYF. DNA for the CDR3: TGTGCCAGCAGCTCGAGTTACTACGAGCAGTACTTC.

This rearrangement joins TRBV5-8 to TRBJ2-1; TRBD2 aligns across 14 bases. Looked up from germline, CDR1 is SGHTS and CDR2 is YDEGEE. Trimming cost V 2 bases and J 8 bases; bases outside gene matches: 9. The CDR3 totals 17 residues. The CDR3 loop is CASSFSGTSGSVDEQFF. In DNA form, the CDR3 reads TGTGCCAGCAGCTTTTCCGGGACTAGCGGGAGTGTCGATGAGCAGTTCTTC.

The J gene is TRBJ1-2, the V gene TRBV12-5; TRBD1 agrees at 7 bases. J lost 13 bases, V lost 4 bases, and 6 bases had no gene match. The CDR3 covers 11 residues. Germline V lookup: CDR1 LGHNT, CDR2 FRNRAP. In DNA form, the CDR3 reads TGTGCTAGTGGTTCCTGGACAGGCGTCACCTTC. The encoded protein is CASGSWTGVTF.

The chain is built from TRBV19 and TRBJ2-3; 9 nucleotides agree with TRBD2. V lost 10 bases to trimming and J lost 3 bases; unmatched junction nucleotides: 11. The germline CDR1 and CDR2 sequences are LNHDA and SQIVND (reference sequence). This CDR3 has 15 residues. The DNA of the CDR3 is TGTGCCACTAAGAATAGCGGGAGAAGTACAGATACGCAGTATTTT. Translation gives CATKNSGRSTDTQYF.

The V call is TRBV5-8, the J call TRBJ2-7, with unresolved D. Germline CDR1 SGHTS, CDR2 YDEGEE. The V and J ends lost 0 bases and 3 bases respectively, with 7 bases between them. The CDR3 contains 13 residues. In nucleotides, the CDR3 is TGTGCCAGCAGCTTGGAGCGAGGCTACGAGCAGTACTTC. Translating gives CASSLERGYEQYF.

This clone was detected only once. CDR3 nucleotides: TGTGCCAGCGGAGTGGATTGGGTATCTGGGGCCAACGTCCTGACTTTC. It codes for CASGVDWVSGANVLTF. The chain couples TRBV21-1 to TRBJ2-6; TRBD2, the D gene given by the table, was not confirmed from the DNA. TRBV21-1 is a pseudogene. This CDR3 has 16 amino acids.

This chain uses TRBV3-1 (or the pseudogene TRBV3-2) with TRBJ2-2, with D maybe TRBD2 (5 bases). V lost 6 bases to trimming and J lost 3 bases, with 5 bases between them. The germline CDR1 and CDR2 sequences are LGHDT and YNNKEL (reference sequence). This CDR3 has 12 amino acids. The CDR3 here is CASRRDTGELFF. The CDR3 DNA is TGTGCCAGCAGGCGGGACACCGGGGAGCTGTTTTTT.